These T cell receptor beta chains were read from a single sample in a study of T cells in Graves' hyperthyroidism and ophthalmopathy. TCRdb ran MiXCR on the multiplex PCR reads and lists one entry per CDR3 protein. The sample shows hundreds of thousands of distinct CDR3 sequences, over 10% of them seen only once. The sample consisted of blood. All receptors derive from a woman under 30 with Graves' hyperthyroidism. CDR3s include the opening cysteine and the closing phenylalanine or tryptophan. D genes are given only for firm matches. Part of the rows lack a size; the others show once, few, many or a class for expanded clones.

D	V	J	size	DNA	CDR3
.	TRBV7-7	TRBJ2-1	many	TGTGCTAGCAGCAAACGGGGCGGGCCGAGCTCCTACAATGAGCAGTTCTTC	CASSKRGGPSSYNEQFF
.	TRBV20-1	TRBJ1-4	few	TGCAGTGCTAGGATCTGGGGTGAAAAACTGTTTTTT	CSARIWGEKLFF
TRBD1	TRBV5-1	TRBJ1-4	many	TGCGCCAGCAGCATACAGGGGGCGAGTGAAAAACTGTTTTTT	CASSIQGASEKLFF
TRBD1	TRBV3-1	TRBJ1-5	many	TGTGCCAGCAGCGGAAAGGGGGCCGGAATCCAGCCCCAGCATTTT	CASSGKGAGIQPQHF
.	TRBV6-1	TRBJ2-5	many	TGTGCCGTGTCGACAGGCCAAGAGACCCAGTACTTC	CAVSTGQETQYF
TRBD1	TRBV27	TRBJ1-1	many	TGTGCCAGCAGTCCCTCACAGGGGGGAGTCGGTGAAGCTTTCTTT	CASSPSQGGVGEAFF
.	TRBV2	TRBJ1-5	many	TGTGCCAGCAGTGAAAGAGAGAATCAGCCCCAGCATTTT	CASSERENQPQHF
TRBD1	TRBV7-3	TRBJ1-1	.	TGTGCCAGCAGCCTAGACAGGGATCGGGACACTGAAGCTTTCTTT	CASSLDRDRDTEAFF
TRBD2	TRBV20-1	TRBJ2-1	few	TGCAGTGCTAGAGAACTAGCGGTGTCCTACAATGAGCAGTTCTTC	CSARELAVSYNEQFF
.	TRBV19	TRBJ2-3	.	TGTGCCAGTACCCAGTCCCAGACGGCGGCAGATACGCAGTATTTT	CASTQSQTAADTQYF
TRBD1	TRBV29-1	TRBJ2-5	many	TGCAGCGTGACCCGGACAGGGAGGATTGAGACCCAGTACTTC	CSVTRTGRIETQYF
.	TRBV7-2	TRBJ2-7	.	TGTGCCAGCAGCTTAGGGGACGGGGGACGAGACGAGCAGTACTTC	CASSLGDGGRDEQYF
.	TRBV2	TRBJ2-2	.	TGTGCCAGCAGTGAGCAGGCGGCCGGGGAGCTGTTTTTT	CASSEQAAGELFF
.	TRBV7-8	TRBJ1-1	many	TGTGCCAGCAGCTTACGGACCTACACTGGGCCGAACACTGAAGCTTTCTTT	CASSLRTYTGPNTEAFF
.	TRBV12-3/TRBV12-4	TRBJ1-5	many	TGTGCCAGCAGTTGGCAGGGTAGCAATCAGCCCCAGCATTTT	CASSWQGSNQPQHF
.	TRBV16	TRBJ2-7	many	TGTGCCAGCAGCCGGGGCTTTGGGGGCTACGAGCAGTACTTC	CASSRGFGGYEQYF
.	TRBV10-3	TRBJ1-1	few	TGTGCCATCAGGACAGACGAGCTGCATGAAGCTTTCTTT	CAIRTDELHEAFF
.	TRBV5-5	TRBJ2-2	many	TGTGCCAGCAGCCTGGGCCCCGATGGGGAGCTGTTTTTT	CASSLGPDGELFF
.	TRBV12-3/TRBV12-4	TRBJ2-6	few	TGTGCCAGCACCTTCCGGGGGACTGGGGCCAACGTCCTGACTTTC	CASTFRGTGANVLTF
TRBD1	TRBV27	TRBJ2-7	many	TGTGCCAGCAGTTTTGGGACAGGGAATTACGAGCAGTACTTC	CASSFGTGNYEQYF
.	TRBV19	TRBJ2-1	many	TGTGCCAGTAGTAGTGGACCGCTATACAATGAGCAGTTCTTC	CASSSGPLYNEQFF
.	TRBV4-1	TRBJ2-2	many	TGCGCCAGCAGCCAAGTGAGGGTCATCAGGGGCACCGGGGAGCTGTTTTTT	CASSQVRVIRGTGELFF
.	TRBV29-1	TRBJ1-2	.	TGCAGCGTTGTTGGGGCCGACGATGGCTACACCTTC	CSVVGADDGYTF
TRBD2	TRBV24-1	TRBJ2-3	few	TGTGCCACCAGTGAGTCAGTAGCGGGGCTCACAGATACGCAGTATTTT	CATSESVAGLTDTQYF
.	TRBV7-8	TRBJ1-6	many	TGTGCCAGCAGCTACGAGCTCGGATATAATTCACCCCTCCACTTT	CASSYELGYNSPLHF
.	TRBV7-2	TRBJ1-6	few	TGTGCCAGCAGCCGTGGGGTCCGGGATCGGAATTCACCCCTCCACTTT	CASSRGVRDRNSPLHF
.	TRBV5-1	TRBJ2-3	many	TGCGCCAGCAGCCATGGCTTAGCCGCGGATACGCAGTATTTT	CASSHGLAADTQYF